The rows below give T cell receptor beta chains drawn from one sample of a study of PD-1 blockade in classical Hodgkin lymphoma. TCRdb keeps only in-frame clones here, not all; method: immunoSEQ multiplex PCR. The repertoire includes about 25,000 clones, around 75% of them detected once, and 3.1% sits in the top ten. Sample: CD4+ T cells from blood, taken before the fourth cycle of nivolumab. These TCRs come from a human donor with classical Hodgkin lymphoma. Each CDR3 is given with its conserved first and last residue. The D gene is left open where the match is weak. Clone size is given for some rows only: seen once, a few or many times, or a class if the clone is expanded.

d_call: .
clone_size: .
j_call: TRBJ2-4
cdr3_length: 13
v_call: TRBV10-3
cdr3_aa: CATALDDRNIQYF
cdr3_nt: TGTGCCACCGCCCTCGACGACAGAAACATTCAGTACTTC

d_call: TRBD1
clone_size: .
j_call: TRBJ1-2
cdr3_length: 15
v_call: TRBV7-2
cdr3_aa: CATTTLDRGGYGYTF
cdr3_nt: TGTGCCACCACAACCTTGGACAGGGGAGGATATGGCTACACCTTC

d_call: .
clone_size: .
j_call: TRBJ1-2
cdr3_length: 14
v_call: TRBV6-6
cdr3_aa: CASRDTGTNYGYTF
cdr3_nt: TGTGCCAGCAGGGACACAGGGACTAACTATGGCTACACCTTC

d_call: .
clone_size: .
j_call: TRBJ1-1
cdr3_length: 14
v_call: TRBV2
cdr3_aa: CASRVQGTDTEAFF
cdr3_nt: TGTGCCAGCAGAGTTCAGGGGACGGACACTGAAGCTTTCTTT

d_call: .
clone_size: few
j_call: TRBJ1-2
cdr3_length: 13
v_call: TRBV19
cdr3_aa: CASSPPLENGYTF
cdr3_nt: TGTGCCAGTAGTCCACCTCTGGAGAATGGCTACACCTTC

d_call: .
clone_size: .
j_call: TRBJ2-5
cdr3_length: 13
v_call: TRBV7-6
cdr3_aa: CASTSGDVETQYF
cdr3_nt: TGTGCCAGCACGTCAGGGGATGTCGAGACCCAGTACTTC

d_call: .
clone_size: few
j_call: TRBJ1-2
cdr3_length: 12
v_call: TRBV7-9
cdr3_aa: CASSLAGYGYTF
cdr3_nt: TGTGCCAGCAGCTTAGCCGGCTATGGCTACACCTTC

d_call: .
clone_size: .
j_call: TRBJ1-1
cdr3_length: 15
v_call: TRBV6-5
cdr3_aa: CASSYSRTSDTEAFF
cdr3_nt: TGTGCCAGCAGTTACTCTCGGACCTCCGACACTGAAGCTTTCTTT

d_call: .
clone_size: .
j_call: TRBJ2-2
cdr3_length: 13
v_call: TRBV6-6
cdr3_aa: CASSYGATGELFF
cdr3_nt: TGTGCCAGCAGTTACGGGGCCACCGGGGAGCTGTTTTTT

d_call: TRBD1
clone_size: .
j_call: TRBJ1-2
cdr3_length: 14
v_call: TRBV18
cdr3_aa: CASSPGQGAYGYTF
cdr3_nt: TGTGCCAGCTCACCCGGACAGGGGGCTTATGGCTACACCTTC

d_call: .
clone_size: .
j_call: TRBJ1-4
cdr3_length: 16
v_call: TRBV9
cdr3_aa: CASSVAGEPTNEKLFF
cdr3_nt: TGTGCCAGCAGCGTTGCAGGGGAGCCAACTAATGAAAAACTGTTTTTT

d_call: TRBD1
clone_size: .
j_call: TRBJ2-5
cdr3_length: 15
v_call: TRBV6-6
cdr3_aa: CASSHPDRGEETQYF
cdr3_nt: TGTGCCAGCAGCCATCCCGACAGGGGGGAAGAGACCCAGTACTTC

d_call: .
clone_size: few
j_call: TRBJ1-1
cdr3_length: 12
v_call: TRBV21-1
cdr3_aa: CASSPGETEAFF
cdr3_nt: TGTGCCAGCAGTCCAGGGGAGACTGAAGCTTTCTTT

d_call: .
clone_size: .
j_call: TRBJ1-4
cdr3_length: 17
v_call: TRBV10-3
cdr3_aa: CAISEGDTGATNEKLFF
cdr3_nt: TGTGCCATCAGTGAGGGGGACACGGGTGCAACTAATGAAAAACTGTTTTTT

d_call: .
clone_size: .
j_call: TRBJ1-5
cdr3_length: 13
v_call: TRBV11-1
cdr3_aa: CASSLEFAQPQHF
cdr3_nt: TGTGCCAGCAGCTTAGAGTTTGCTCAGCCCCAGCATTTT

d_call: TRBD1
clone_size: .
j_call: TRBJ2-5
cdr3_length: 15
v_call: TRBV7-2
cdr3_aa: CASSLWGQLQETQYF
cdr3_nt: TGTGCCAGCAGCTTATGGGGACAGCTACAAGAGACCCAGTACTTC

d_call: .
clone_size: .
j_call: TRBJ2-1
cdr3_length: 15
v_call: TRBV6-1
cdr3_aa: CASSSGTYSYNEQFF
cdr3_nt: TGTGCCAGCAGTTCCGGGACATACTCCTACAATGAGCAGTTCTTC

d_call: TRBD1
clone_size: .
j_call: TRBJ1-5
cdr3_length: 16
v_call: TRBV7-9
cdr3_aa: CASSSGGAEIFEPQHF
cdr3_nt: TGTGCCAGCAGCTCAGGGGGGGCAGAGATATTTGAGCCCCAGCATTTT

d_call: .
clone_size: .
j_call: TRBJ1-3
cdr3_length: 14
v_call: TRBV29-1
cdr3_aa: CSVGGGDPGNTIYF
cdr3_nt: TGCAGCGTTGGGGGCGGTGATCCTGGAAACACCATATATTTT

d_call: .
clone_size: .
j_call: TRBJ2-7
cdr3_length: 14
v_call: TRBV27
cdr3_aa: CASSSTARIPKGYF
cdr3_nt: TGTGCCAGCAGTTCGACTGCAAGGATACCCAAAGGGTACTTC

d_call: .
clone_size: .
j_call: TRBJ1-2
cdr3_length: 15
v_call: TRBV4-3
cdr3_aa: CASSHWGRPGGGYTF
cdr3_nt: TGCGCCAGCAGCCATTGGGGTCGGCCTGGGGGTGGCTACACCTTC

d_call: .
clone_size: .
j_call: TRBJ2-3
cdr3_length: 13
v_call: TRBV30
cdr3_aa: CAWSSYRTDTQYF
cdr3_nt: TGTGCCTGGAGTTCTTACAGGACAGATACGCAGTATTTT

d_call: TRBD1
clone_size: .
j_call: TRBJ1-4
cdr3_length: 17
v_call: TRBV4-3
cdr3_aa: CASSQDGSGTGNEKLFF
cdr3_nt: TGCGCCAGCAGCCAAGATGGGTCCGGGACAGGGAATGAAAAACTGTTTTTT

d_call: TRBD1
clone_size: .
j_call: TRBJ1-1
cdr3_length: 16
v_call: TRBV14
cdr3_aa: CASSQDFGTALAEAFF
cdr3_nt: TGTGCCAGCAGCCAAGATTTCGGGACAGCCTTGGCTGAAGCTTTCTTT

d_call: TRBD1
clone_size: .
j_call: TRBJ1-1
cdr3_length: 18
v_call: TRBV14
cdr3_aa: CASSQHQGARVLNTEAFF
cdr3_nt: TGTGCCAGCAGCCAGCATCAGGGGGCGCGAGTCCTGAACACTGAAGCTTTCTTT

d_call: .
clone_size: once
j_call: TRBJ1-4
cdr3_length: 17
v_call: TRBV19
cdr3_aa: CASSSFMGASTNEKLFF
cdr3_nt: TGTGCCAGTAGTTCATTCATGGGGGCTTCAACTAATGAAAAACTGTTTTTT

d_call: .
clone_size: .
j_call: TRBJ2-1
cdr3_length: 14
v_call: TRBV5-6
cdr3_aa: CASSSRDGSNEQFF
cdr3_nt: TGTGCCAGCAGCTCCCGGGACGGGAGCAATGAGCAGTTCTTC

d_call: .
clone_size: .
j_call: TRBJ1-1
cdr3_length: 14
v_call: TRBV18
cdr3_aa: CASSPRTANTEAFF
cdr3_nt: TGTGCCAGCTCACCCAGGACGGCGAACACTGAAGCTTTCTTT